Given below is one T cell receptor (beta chain) in context. What it binds is unknown. This sample was included in a study of EBV T-cell therapy then PD-1 blockade in nasopharyngeal carcinoma. Method: immunoSEQ multiplex PCR; TCRdb's copy keeps in-frame clones and lacks some. The sample has about 24,000 clones, about 80% seen once. As for treatment: AdE1-LMPpoly-expanded autologous EBV-specific T-cell therapy followed by anti-PD-1 nivolumab. This sample comprised CD8+ T cells from blood, obtained around day 60 from a patient whose treatment included autologous EBV-specific T cells and nivolumab. The receptor's source is a man aged 35 to 55 with nasopharyngeal carcinoma.

CDR3 sequence: CASSYGGWVGDFQETQYF. The CDR3 bases are TGTGCCAGCAGTTACGGGGGATGGGTGGGAGACTTCCAAGAGACCCAGTACTTC. The rearrangement links TRBV6-2 or TRBV6-3 to TRBJ2-5; D is tentatively TRBD1 or TRBD2 (5 bases each). Germline V gene sequence: CDR1 MNHEY, CDR2 SVGEGT. The V gene lost 2 bases and the J gene lost 1 base, with 20 bases spanning the gap. This CDR3 comprises 18 residues.